The source of this T cell receptor (beta chain) is a study of blood T cell repertoires in COVID-19. Overall study: T cells, B-cell-depleted T cells, or PBMCs provided the cDNA or gDNA that served as material.

The participants were between about 18 and 90 years old and came from about two dozen US areas. For recovered donors of Cohort 3, there were two negative PCRs, clearance, or symptom resolution. Germline CDR1 and CDR2: PRHDT and FYEKMQ (reference sequence). Germline trimming cut 7 bases from V and 6 bases from J; bases unmatched to any gene: 9. The CDR3 sequence is 13 residues long. The data were produced by immunoSEQ multiplex PCR, yet TCRdb's version contains in-frame clones alone and is incomplete. The sample holds around 250,000 clones, 70% to 90% seen once. The gene calls are TRBV13 and TRBJ2-7, with 7 nucleotides matching TRBD2. Sequencing was performed on PBMCs or T cells enriched from blood (not recorded which). The TCR originated in a man between 18 and 35 years old who had recovered from COVID-19. The CDR3: CASTTGGSIEQYF. For the CDR3, the DNA is TGTGCCAGCACAACTGGCGGGAGTATCGAGCAGTACTTC.